The rows below give T cell receptor beta chains drawn from one sample of a study of regulatory T cells in long-lasting Graves disease. MiXCR, run by TCRdb on the multiplex PCR reads, gives a single entry per CDR3 protein. The table records around 470,000 distinct CDR3 sequences, roughly 15% of them present only once. The same data also contributed to another study, on T cells in Graves' hyperthyroidism and ophthalmopathy.

This sample comprised peripheral blood mononuclear cells (PBMCs), obtained at new diagnosis, from a patient treated with antithyroid drugs. The receptors stem from a woman in her forties or fifties with Graves disease. Each CDR3 is given with its conserved first and last residue. D genes are given only for firm matches. Size is stated for part of the rows, as once, few or many counts, or as a class when the clone is expanded.

d_call | clone_size | j_call | v_call | cdr3_aa | cdr3_nt
NA | few | TRBJ2-7 | TRBV6-4 | CASSPGPSEPYEQYF | TGTGCCAGCAGTCCCGGCCCTAGCGAGCCCTACGAGCAGTACTTC
NA | few | TRBJ1-2 | TRBV29-1 | CSVESEDGYYGYTF | TGCAGCGTTGAGTCAGAGGACGGCTACTATGGCTACACCTTC
NA | NA | TRBJ1-2 | TRBV12-3/TRBV12-4 | CASSFTGPMGYTF | TGTGCCAGCAGTTTTACAGGCCCGATGGGCTACACCTTC
TRBD2 | many | TRBJ2-1 | TRBV28 | CASSLGLAGISYNEQFF | TGTGCCAGCAGTTTAGGACTAGCGGGGATCTCCTACAATGAGCAGTTCTTC
NA | few | TRBJ2-5 | TRBV2 | CASTGHHLETQYF | TGTGCCAGCACGGGACATCACCTAGAGACCCAGTACTTC
NA | NA | TRBJ2-2 | TRBV2 | CASSERLVTGGLFF | TGTGCCAGCAGTGAACGCCTAGTTACCGGGGGGCTGTTTTTT
TRBD1 | NA | TRBJ1-5 | TRBV20-1 | CSASDRAPQVSQHF | TGCAGTGCTTCGGACAGGGCCCCTCAGGTGTCCCAGCATTTT
TRBD2 | NA | TRBJ2-5 | TRBV9 | CASSVTSGRASETQYF | TGTGCCAGCAGCGTCACTAGCGGGAGGGCCTCAGAGACCCAGTACTTC
NA | many | TRBJ2-5 | TRBV20-1 | CSARKAEETQYF | TGCAGTGCTAGAAAGGCGGAAGAGACCCAGTACTTC
TRBD2 | many | TRBJ2-5 | TRBV11-3 | CASSTGLAGGQETQYF | TGTGCCAGCAGCACGGGACTAGCGGGAGGGCAAGAGACCCAGTACTTC
NA | few | TRBJ2-7 | TRBV27 | CASNPRQGYEQYF | TGTGCCAGCAATCCACGCCAGGGCTACGAGCAGTACTTC
TRBD2 | NA | TRBJ2-1 | TRBV10-2 | CASSESTVTSGRNSYNEQFF | TGCGCCAGCAGTGAGTCGACGGTAACTAGCGGGAGGAACTCCTACAATGAGCAGTTCTTC
NA | many | TRBJ2-7 | TRBV10-3 | CAISVHRDGGEQYF | TGTGCCATCAGTGTTCACAGGGATGGTGGCGAGCAGTACTTC
TRBD1 | NA | TRBJ2-1 | TRBV5-1 | CASSLVGQGSNEQFF | TGCGCCAGCAGCTTGGTAGGACAGGGGTCCAATGAGCAGTTCTTC
NA | NA | TRBJ1-2 | TRBV30 | CAWSDRGLRHGYTF | TGTGCCTGGAGTGATCGGGGCCTGAGGCATGGCTACACCTTC
NA | NA | TRBJ2-3 | TRBV6-5 | CASSYFGTQYF | TGTGCCAGCAGTTATTTCGGTACGCAGTATTTT
TRBD2 | NA | TRBJ2-7 | TRBV20-1 | CSAHSGREDEQYF | TGCAGTGCCCATAGCGGGAGGGAGGACGAGCAGTACTTC
NA | many | TRBJ2-1 | TRBV12-3/TRBV12-4 | CASTALQTVSLNEQFF | TGTGCCAGCACCGCCCTACAGACAGTCTCCCTCAATGAGCAGTTCTTC
TRBD1 | many | TRBJ1-5 | TRBV19 | CASSTDRAVQPQHF | TGTGCCAGTAGTACGGACAGGGCGGTTCAGCCCCAGCATTTT
NA | many | TRBJ2-7 | TRBV2 | CASGRGYEQYF | TGTGCCAGCGGTCGGGGGTACGAGCAGTACTTC
NA | many | TRBJ2-1 | TRBV29-1 | CSVVESPVGEQFF | TGCAGCGTAGTCGAGAGCCCGGTCGGTGAGCAGTTCTTC
NA | many | TRBJ2-3 | TRBV27 | CASRQWELTDTQYF | TGTGCCAGCAGGCAATGGGAACTCACAGATACGCAGTATTTT
TRBD2 | NA | TRBJ2-2 | TRBV19 | CASSIQTGLAGVGTGELFF | TGTGCCAGTAGTATACAAACGGGACTAGCGGGAGTTGGTACCGGGGAGCTGTTTTTT
TRBD2 | many | TRBJ2-1 | TRBV18 | CASSSAGAGNNEQFF | TGTGCCAGCTCATCCGCGGGAGCGGGTAACAATGAGCAGTTCTTC
NA | many | TRBJ1-1 | TRBV28 | CASSMLDNTEAFF | TGTGCCAGCAGTATGTTAGATAACACTGAAGCTTTCTTT
TRBD2 | many | TRBJ2-1 | TRBV7-3 | CASSLKRWREETSNEQFF | TGTGCCAGCAGCTTAAAGAGGTGGCGGGAGGAAACCTCCAATGAGCAGTTCTTC
TRBD2 | many | TRBJ2-1 | TRBV9 | CASSAGTSGFNEQFF | TGTGCCAGCAGCGCCGGGACTAGCGGGTTTAATGAGCAGTTCTTC
TRBD1 | few | TRBJ1-5 | TRBV19 | CASSGTEYQPQHF | TGTGCCAGTAGTGGGACAGAGTATCAGCCCCAGCATTTT
NA | NA | TRBJ2-7 | TRBV28 | CASSFPRTVHEQYF | TGTGCCAGCAGTTTCCCACGGACAGTCCACGAGCAGTACTTC
TRBD2 | NA | TRBJ2-4 | TRBV27 | CASSRGGLAGSVGNIQYF | TGTGCCAGCAGCCGTGGCGGCCTAGCGGGATCGGTGGGAAACATTCAGTACTTC
NA | NA | TRBJ1-1 | TRBV20-1 | CSAREVLRGEAFF | TGCAGTGCTAGAGAGGTCCTCAGGGGAGAAGCTTTCTTT
TRBD1 | NA | TRBJ2-5 | TRBV10-1 | CASSDSVLRDRDQETQYF | TGCGCCAGCAGTGACTCGGTCCTCCGCGACAGGGATCAAGAGACCCAGTACTTC
TRBD1 | NA | TRBJ2-3 | TRBV28 | CASRTGVGTDTQYF | TGTGCCAGCAGGACAGGGGTTGGCACAGATACGCAGTATTTT
NA | many | TRBJ2-1 | TRBV2 | CARAWTSSPRNEQFF | TGTGCCAGAGCCTGGACGAGTTCTCCGCGGAATGAGCAGTTCTTC
NA | many | TRBJ2-2 | TRBV7-3 | CASSHRQGASGNTGELFF | TGTGCCAGCAGCCACCGTCAGGGGGCTAGCGGGAACACCGGGGAGCTGTTTTTT
TRBD2 | NA | TRBJ2-7 | TRBV7-9 | CASSLAGGHYEQYF | TGTGCCAGTTCCCTAGCGGGAGGTCACTACGAGCAGTACTTC
NA | many | TRBJ1-2 | TRBV2 | CASSAGPINLNYGYTF | TGTGCCAGCAGTGCGGGCCCTATAAACCTAAACTATGGCTACACCTTC
NA | few | TRBJ2-1 | TRBV6-5 | CASSYSAGTHEQFF | TGTGCCAGCAGTTACTCGGCGGGCACCCATGAGCAGTTCTTC
NA | many | TRBJ2-7 | TRBV2 | CASRPWTYEQYF | TGTGCCAGCAGGCCCTGGACCTACGAGCAGTACTTC
NA | many | TRBJ1-2 | TRBV12-3/TRBV12-4 | CASRVTGLDGYTF | TGTGCCAGCAGAGTAACAGGGTTGGATGGCTACACCTTC
NA | few | TRBJ2-1 | TRBV16 | CASSVAEYNEQFF | TGTGCCAGCAGTGTAGCGGAGTACAATGAGCAGTTCTTC
TRBD1 | NA | TRBJ2-3 | TRBV4-2 | CASSQDSGTGGRNTQYF | TGTGCCAGCAGCCAAGATTCCGGGACAGGGGGCAGGAATACGCAGTATTTT
NA | many | TRBJ1-5 | TRBV6-1 | CASGGNQPQHF | TGTGCCAGCGGGGGCAATCAGCCCCAGCATTTT
NA | few | TRBJ1-1 | TRBV29-1 | CSVVSGNTEAFF | TGCAGCGTTGTTTCAGGGAACACTGAAGCTTTCTTT
NA | many | TRBJ1-6 | TRBV11-2 | CASSPDGSSYNSPLHF | TGTGCCAGCAGCCCGGACGGAAGCTCCTATAATTCACCCCTCCACTTT
NA | NA | TRBJ2-7 | TRBV5-6 | CASSFPDSPSYEQYF | TGTGCCAGCAGCTTCCCGGACAGCCCTTCCTACGAGCAGTACTTC
NA | NA | TRBJ2-5 | TRBV7-9 | CASSLGFGGGGTQYF | TGTGCCAGCAGCTTAGGTTTTGGAGGCGGTGGGACCCAGTACTTC
TRBD2 | few | TRBJ2-1 | TRBV5-1 | CASSRPGLAGVFEQFF | TGCGCCAGCAGCAGACCGGGACTAGCGGGAGTATTTGAGCAGTTCTTC
TRBD1 | few | TRBJ2-5 | TRBV5-1 | CATTALGQGETQYF | TGCGCCACCACCGCCCTGGGACAGGGGGAGACCCAGTACTTC
TRBD2 | many | TRBJ2-1 | TRBV3-1 | CASSRVAGVNEQFF | TGTGCCAGCAGCCGTGTAGCGGGAGTGAATGAGCAGTTCTTC
NA | many | TRBJ2-1 | TRBV6-5 | CASSYAASDHNEQFF | TGTGCCAGCAGTTACGCGGCTAGCGACCACAATGAGCAGTTCTTC